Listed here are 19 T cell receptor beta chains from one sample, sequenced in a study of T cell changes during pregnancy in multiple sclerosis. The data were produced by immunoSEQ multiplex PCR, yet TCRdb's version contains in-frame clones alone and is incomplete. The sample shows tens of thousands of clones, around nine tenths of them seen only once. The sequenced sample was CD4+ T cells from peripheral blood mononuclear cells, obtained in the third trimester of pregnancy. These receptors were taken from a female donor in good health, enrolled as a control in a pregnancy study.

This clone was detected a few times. The CDR3 bases are TGTGCCTGGAGTCGAGGGGGCGCGGTTTCTGAAGCTTTCTTT. This codes for CAWSRGGAVSEAFF. The rearrangement uses TRBV30 and TRBJ1-1, with 7 nucleotides matching TRBD1. Trimming cost V 2 bases and J 6 bases; bases outside gene matches: 9. CDR3 size: 14 residues. Per germline, CDR1 GTSNPN and CDR2 SVGIG (reference sequence).

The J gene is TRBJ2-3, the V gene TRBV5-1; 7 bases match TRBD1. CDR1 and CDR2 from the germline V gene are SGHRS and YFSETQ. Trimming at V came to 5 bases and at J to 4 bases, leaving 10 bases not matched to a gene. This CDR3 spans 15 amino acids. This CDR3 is CASRKGAGESDTQYF. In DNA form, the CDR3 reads TGCGCCAGCAGGAAGGGGGCAGGGGAATCAGATACGCAGTATTTT.

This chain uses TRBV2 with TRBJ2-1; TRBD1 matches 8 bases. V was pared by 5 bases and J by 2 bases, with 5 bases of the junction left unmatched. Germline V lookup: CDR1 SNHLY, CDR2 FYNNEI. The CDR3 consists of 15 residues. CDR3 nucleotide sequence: TGTGCCAGCAGTCCCGGGACAGGTCCCTACAATGAGCAGTTCTTC. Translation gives CASSPGTGPYNEQFF.

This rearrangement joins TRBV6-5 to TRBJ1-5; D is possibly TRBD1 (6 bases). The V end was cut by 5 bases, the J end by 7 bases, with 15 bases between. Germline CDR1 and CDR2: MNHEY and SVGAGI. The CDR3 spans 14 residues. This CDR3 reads CASSRGITGQPQHF. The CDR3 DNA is TGTGCCAGCAGTAGGGGGATAACGGGGCAGCCCCAGCATTTT.

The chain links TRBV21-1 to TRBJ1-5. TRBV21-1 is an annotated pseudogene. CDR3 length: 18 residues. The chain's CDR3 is CASSRGRAKDNSNQPQHF. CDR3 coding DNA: TGTGCCAGCAGCAGAGGGAGGGCTAAGGATAATAGCAATCAGCCCCAGCATTTT.

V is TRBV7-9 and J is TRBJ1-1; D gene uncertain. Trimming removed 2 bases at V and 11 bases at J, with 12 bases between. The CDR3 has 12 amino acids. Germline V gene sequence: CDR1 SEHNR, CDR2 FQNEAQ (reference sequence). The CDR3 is CASSLMEGWAFF. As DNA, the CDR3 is TGTGCCAGCAGCTTAATGGAGGGTTGGGCTTTCTTT.

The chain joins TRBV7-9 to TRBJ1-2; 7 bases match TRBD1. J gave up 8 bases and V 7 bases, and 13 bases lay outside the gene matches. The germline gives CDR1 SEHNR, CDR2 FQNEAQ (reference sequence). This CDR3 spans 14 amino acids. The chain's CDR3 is CASTLAYRGEGYTF. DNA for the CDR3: TGTGCCAGCACCCTAGCGTACAGGGGAGAAGGCTACACCTTC.

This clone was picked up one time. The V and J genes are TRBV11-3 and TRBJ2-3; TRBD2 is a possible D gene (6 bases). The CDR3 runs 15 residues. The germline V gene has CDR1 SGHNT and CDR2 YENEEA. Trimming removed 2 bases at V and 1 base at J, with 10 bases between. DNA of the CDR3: TGTGCCAGCAGCTTAAAGGGACTTCGCACAGATACGCAGTATTTT. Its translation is CASSLKGLRTDTQYF.

CDR3 DNA sequence: TGTGCCAGCAGCACCCCTAGCGGGGGGGGCACAGATACGCAGTATTTT. It specifies CASSTPSGGGTDTQYF. The chain carries TRBV9 and TRBJ2-3, with 12 bases that match TRBD2. The CDR3 is 16 residues long. With 4 bases clipped from V and 1 base from J, the junction kept 4 bases outside the gene matches. The V gene's germline CDR1 is SGDLS and CDR2 YYNGEE.

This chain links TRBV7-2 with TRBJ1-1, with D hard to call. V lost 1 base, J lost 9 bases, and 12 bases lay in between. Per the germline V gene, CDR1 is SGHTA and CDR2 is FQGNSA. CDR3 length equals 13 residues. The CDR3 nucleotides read TGTGCCAGCAGCTTAGAAGAGGATTCGAAAGCTTTCTTT. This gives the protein CASSLEEDSKAFF.

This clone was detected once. In DNA form, the CDR3 reads TGTGCCAGCAGTTTTCGACAGTCAAATTCACCCCTCCACTTT. Its translation: CASSFRQSNSPLHF. J is TRBJ1-6 and V is TRBV27; D possibly corresponds to TRBD1 (5 bases). Between the trimmed V and J ends, which lost 3 bases and 7 bases, there was a span of 10 bases. CDR1 is MNHEY, CDR2 SMNVEV, per germline (reference sequence). This CDR3 has 14 amino acids.

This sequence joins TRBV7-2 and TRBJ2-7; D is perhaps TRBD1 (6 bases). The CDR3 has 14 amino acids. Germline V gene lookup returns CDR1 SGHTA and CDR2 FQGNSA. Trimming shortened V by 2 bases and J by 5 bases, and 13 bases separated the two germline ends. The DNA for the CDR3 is TGTGCCAGCAGCTTACCGGGCAGGGGACACGAGCAGTACTTC. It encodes CASSLPGRGHEQYF.

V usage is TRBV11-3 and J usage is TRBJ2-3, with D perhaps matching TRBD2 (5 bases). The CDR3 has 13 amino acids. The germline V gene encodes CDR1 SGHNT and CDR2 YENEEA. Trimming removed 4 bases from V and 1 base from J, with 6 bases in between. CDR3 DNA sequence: TGTGCCAGCAGCTCCGGGGGCACAGATACGCAGTATTTT. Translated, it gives CASSSGGTDTQYF.

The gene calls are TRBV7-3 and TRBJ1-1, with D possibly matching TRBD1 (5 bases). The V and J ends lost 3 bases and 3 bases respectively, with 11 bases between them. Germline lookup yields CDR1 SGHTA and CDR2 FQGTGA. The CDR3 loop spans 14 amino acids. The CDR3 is CASSLGRADTEAFF. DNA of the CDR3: TGTGCCAGCAGCTTGGGCAGGGCAGACACTGAAGCTTTCTTT.

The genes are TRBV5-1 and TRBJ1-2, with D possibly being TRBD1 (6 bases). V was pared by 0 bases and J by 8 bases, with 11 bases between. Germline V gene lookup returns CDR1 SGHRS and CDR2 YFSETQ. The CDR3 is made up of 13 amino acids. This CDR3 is CASSLESGDGYTF. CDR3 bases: TGCGCCAGCAGCTTGGAGTCAGGGGACGGCTACACCTTC.

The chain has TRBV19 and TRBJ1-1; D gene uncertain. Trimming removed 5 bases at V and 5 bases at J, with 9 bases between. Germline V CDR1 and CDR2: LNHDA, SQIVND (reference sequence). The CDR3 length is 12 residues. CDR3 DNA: TGTGCCAGTAGTCTCAGAGGAACTGAAGCTTTCTTT. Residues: CASSLRGTEAFF.

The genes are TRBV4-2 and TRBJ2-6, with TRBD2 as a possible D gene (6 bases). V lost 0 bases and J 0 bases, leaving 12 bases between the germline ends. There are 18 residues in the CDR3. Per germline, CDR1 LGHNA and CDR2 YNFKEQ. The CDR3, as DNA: TGTGCCAGCAGCCAAGATACGGGGGTAAGCTCTGGGGCCAACGTCCTGACTTTC. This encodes CASSQDTGVSSGANVLTF.

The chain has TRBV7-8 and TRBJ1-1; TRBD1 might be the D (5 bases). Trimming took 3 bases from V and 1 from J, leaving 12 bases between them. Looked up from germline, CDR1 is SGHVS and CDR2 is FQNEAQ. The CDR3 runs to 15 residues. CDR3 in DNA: TGTGCCAGCAGCTTTGCCCAGGGCCCGAACACTGAAGCTTTCTTT. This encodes CASSFAQGPNTEAFF.

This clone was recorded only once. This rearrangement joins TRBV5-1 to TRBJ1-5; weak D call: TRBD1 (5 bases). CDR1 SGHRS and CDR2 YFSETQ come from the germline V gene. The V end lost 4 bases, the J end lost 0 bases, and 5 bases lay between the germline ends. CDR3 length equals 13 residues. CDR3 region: CASSRGSNQPQHF. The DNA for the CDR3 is TGCGCCAGCAGCAGGGGTAGCAATCAGCCCCAGCATTTT.